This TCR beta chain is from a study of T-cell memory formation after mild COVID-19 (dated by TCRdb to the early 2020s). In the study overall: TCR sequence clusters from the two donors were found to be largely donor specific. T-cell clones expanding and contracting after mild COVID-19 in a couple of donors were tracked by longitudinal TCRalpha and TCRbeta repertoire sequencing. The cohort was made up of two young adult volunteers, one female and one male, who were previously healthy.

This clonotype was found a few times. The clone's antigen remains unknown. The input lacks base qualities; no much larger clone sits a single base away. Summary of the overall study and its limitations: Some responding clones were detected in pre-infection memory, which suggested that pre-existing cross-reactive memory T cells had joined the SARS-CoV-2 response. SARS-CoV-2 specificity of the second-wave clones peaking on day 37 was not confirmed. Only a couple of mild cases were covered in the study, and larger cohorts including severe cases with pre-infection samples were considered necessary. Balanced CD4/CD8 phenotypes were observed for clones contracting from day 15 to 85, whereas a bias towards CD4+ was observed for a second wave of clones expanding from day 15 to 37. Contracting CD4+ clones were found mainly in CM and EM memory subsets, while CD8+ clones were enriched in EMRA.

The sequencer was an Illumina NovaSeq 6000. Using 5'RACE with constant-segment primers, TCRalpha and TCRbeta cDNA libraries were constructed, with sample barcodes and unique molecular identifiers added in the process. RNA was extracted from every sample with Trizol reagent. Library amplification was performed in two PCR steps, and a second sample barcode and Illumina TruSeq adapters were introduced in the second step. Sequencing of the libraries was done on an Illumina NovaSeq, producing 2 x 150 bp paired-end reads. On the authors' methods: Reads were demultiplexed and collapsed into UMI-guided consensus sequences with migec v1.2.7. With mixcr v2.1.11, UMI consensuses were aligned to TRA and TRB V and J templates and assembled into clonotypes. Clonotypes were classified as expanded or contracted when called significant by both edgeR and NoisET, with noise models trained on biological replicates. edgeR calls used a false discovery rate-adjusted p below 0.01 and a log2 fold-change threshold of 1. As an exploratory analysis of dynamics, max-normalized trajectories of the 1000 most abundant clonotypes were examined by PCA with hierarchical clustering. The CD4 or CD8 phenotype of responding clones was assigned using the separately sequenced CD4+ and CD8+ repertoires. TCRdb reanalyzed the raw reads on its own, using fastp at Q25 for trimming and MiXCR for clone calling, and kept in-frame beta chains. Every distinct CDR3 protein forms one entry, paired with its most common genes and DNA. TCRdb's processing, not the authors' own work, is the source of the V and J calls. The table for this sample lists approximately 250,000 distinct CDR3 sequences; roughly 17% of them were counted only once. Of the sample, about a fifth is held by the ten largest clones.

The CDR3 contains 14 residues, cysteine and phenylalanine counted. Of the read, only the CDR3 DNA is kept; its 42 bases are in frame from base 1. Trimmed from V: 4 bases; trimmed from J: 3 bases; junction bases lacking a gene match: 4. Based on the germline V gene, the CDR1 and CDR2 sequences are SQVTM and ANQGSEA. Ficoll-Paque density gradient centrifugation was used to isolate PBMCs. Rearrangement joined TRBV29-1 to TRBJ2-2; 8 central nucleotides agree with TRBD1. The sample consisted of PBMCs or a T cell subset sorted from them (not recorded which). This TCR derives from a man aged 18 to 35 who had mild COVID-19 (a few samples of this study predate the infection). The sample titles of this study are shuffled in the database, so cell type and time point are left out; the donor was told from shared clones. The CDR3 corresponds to CSVATGVDTGELFF. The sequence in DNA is TGCAGCGTTGCGACAGGGGTCGACACCGGGGAGCTGTTTTTT.